This TCR beta chain was captured by sequencing in a study of cytomegalovirus exposure and HLA in healthy donors. Study background: A preliminary data release comprised roughly 85 million unique TCRs obtained from HLA-typed donors. Study observations and caveats: Specificity for CMV antigens was confirmed in vitro for three of the CMV-associated chains. Later on, a genetic analysis was performed. It linked a missense variant in DCLRE1C with V- and J-gene trimming of TCR beta. Likely technical artifact: a cluster of highly shared sequence variants.

With 60 Vbeta and 13 Jbeta primers, the PCR was carried out. Some clones are missing from TCRdb's copy, which holds only in-frame ones; the method was immunoSEQ multiplex PCR. This sample has about 140,000 clones, with more than 75% found just once. A note on this clone: Antigen specificity is unknown.

This CDR3 has 13 amino acids. Germline assignment: CDR1 GTSNPN and CDR2 SVGIG (reference sequence). V was shortened by 2 bases and J by 8 bases, with 15 bases between the two germline ends. This clonotype was sampled from a man aged 45 to 65 in good health and CMV-seronegative. What was sequenced was PBMCs. The rearrangement links TRBV30 to TRBJ1-2; possibly TRBD1 for D (5 bases). This CDR3 is CAWSRGGAWGYTF. In DNA form, the CDR3 reads TGTGCCTGGAGTAGAGGAGGGGCGTGGGGCTACACCTTC.